This T cell receptor (beta chain) was obtained from a study of shared clonotypes between healthy human individuals. In the study overall: A couple of women and three men aged 18 to 49 made up the donors.

This clone came up once. No antigen is known for it. This CDR3 has 15 residues. The germline gives CDR1 LNHDA, CDR2 SQIVND (reference sequence). Between the trimmed V and J ends, which lost 11 bases and 7 bases, there was a span of 21 bases. The data were produced by immunoSEQ multiplex PCR, yet TCRdb's version contains in-frame clones alone and is incomplete. The sample includes more than 2 million clones, approximately 96% of them seen just once. Study findings and constraints: Clonotypes shared by all four donors outscored non-shared clonotypes in generation probability.

This clonotype originated in a man aged 18 to 29 in good health. The chain employs TRBV19 and TRBJ1-6; D may be TRBD1 (5 bases). The sequenced material came from naive CD4+ T cells sorted from blood. The subset denotes: CD45RA+ positively selected. The CDR3 nucleotides read TGTGCCGCCTCCGGGACCTCTCTGGGCAATTCACCCCTCCACTTT. It is translated as CAASGTSLGNSPLHF. Combining the CDR3 with reference TRBV19 and TRBJ1-6 gives the whole variable domain DGGITQSPKYLFRKEGQNVTLSCEQNLNHDAMYWYRQDPGQGLRLIYYSQIVNDFQKGDIAEGYSVSREKKESFPLTVTSAQKNPTAFYLCAASGTSLGNSPLHFGNGTRLTVT.